This T cell receptor (beta chain) is from a study of cytomegalovirus exposure and HLA in healthy donors (TCRdb year 2017). Study-level background: According to an earlier analysis of several hundred of the donors, 200 million or so T cells yielded 117 million unique TCR beta sequences and less than 300 Gb of sequence data. An early release that covered several hundred HLA-typed donors contained approximately 300 gigabases of sequencing data and about 93 million unique TCR sequences. Of the roughly 400 genotyped donors, 65% to 90% fell in the genetic ancestry cluster associated with self-reported Caucasian donors. The study aimed to test whether cataloging public T cell receptors could reveal signatures of past pathogen exposure. The study profiled the T cell repertoires of approximately 700 subjects by immunosequencing and related them to cytomegalovirus serostatus. Along with the approximately 670-subject first cohort, a separate validation cohort of more than 90 different subjects was used. To predict cytomegalovirus infection status, the study combined high-throughput TCR immunosequencing, statistical association of individual TCRs with disease status, and machine learning. A later analysis re-analyzed previously published TCR beta repertoires from 666 donors and added high-resolution HLA genotyping to study TCR occurrence patterns. Rather than using new phenotypic data, the later analysis identified candidate immune exposures from TCR beta sequences and from how often those sequences occurred across donors. In an earlier analysis of 587 of the donors, high-throughput TCR beta sequencing was used to judge whether each TCR beta V gene segment behaved as functional or pseudogenic. Donor age, sex, ethnicity and CMV serostatus were collected together with the repertoire data. A later genetic analysis used genome-wide SNP genotypes for about 55% of the 666 donors, treating that subset as a discovery cohort. All discovery cohort repertoires had been generated using a single sequencing platform. Both class I and class II loci were covered by HLA typing, at four-digit resolution. The number of typed donors differed by locus: about 620-630 for A, B, C, DRB1 and DQB1; some 500 for DQA1; around 580 for DPA1; and about 450 for DPB1. Four or five DR-DQ haplotypes were handled as single units for association and clustering because linkage in the cohort was strong. Among about 400 genotyped donors of the cohort, an average of about 240,000 unique TCR beta nucleotide sequences was sequenced per donor, of which approximately 18% were non-productive.

Findings and caveats that apply to the study as a whole: The classifier was reported to diagnose cytomegalovirus status with high specificity and sensitivity in both the original cohort and the validation cohort. When HLA alleles, especially DR and DQ, strongly co-occurred, TCR associations were difficult to assign to individual alleles. A total of 150 to 200 TCR beta chains were listed by the study as associated with cytomegalovirus. Because some donors lacked HLA typing at each locus, the association tests relied only on the typed subset. Roughly uniform sequencing depth across donors was assumed in presence/absence analyses, although this assumption may not hold. CMV serostatus was the only immune exposure information available for the cohort. The authors suggested that the approach could potentially be extended to other disease states and immunological phenotypes. At a false discovery rate of 0.05, a later analysis linked 16,951 TCR beta sequences to specific HLA alleles. This cohort had only TCR beta chains sequenced, and the lack of alpha or paired-chain data limited which features could be detected. Some IMGT-functional V segments, including TRBV6-2 and TRBV6-3, could not be told apart with the 87-base-pair reads, so those segments were excluded. A few of the identified cytomegalovirus-associated TCR beta chains were confirmed in vitro to be specific for cytomegalovirus antigens. An association between a missense DCLRE1C variant and V-gene and J-gene trimming of TCR beta chains was found in a later genetic analysis and replicated in an independent cohort. In a later genetic analysis, fewer N-insertions in productive TCRs were reported among donors in an Asian-associated ancestry cluster than the approximately 670-donor mean. According to a later analysis, parvovirus B19, influenza, CMV and Epstein-Barr virus appeared linked to several top co-occurrence clusters. Most TCR sequences were seen in very few donors, while some public TCRs were found in many individuals. In a later analysis, HLA-associated TCR beta chains were found to be more clonally expanded and to have lower generation probabilities than equally common non-associated chains. In a later analysis, the rate of TCR association differed among HLA loci, with DRB1 alleles having the most associated TCRs and HLA-C alleles having the fewest. An earlier analysis of 587 of the donors showed that most TCR beta V segments appeared in productive rearrangements either about 87% or about 30% of the time, which broadly matched IMGT annotations. A cluster of highly shared sequence variants was judged likely to represent a technical artifact of the sequencing pipeline. A further reported finding was that TCR beta sequences accurately predicted the HLA-A and HLA-B alleles for most subjects in the first cohort. Linkage disequilibrium might explain the correlated functional status among segregating V segments, but an unknown experimental factor could not be ruled out. Fewer than 20 rarely observed V segments, including chromosome 9 orphons, were excluded from the earlier analysis of almost 600 of the donors because counts were too low. Most CMV-associated TCR beta chains appeared to be HLA-restricted in a later analysis, and the HLA associations seemed to be driven largely by CMV exposure.

With regard to this clone: Its antigen remains unidentified. The sample holds other DNA sequences that translate to the same CDR3.

Receptors were amplified or captured by the immunoSEQ multiplex PCR assay. For the multiplex PCR, a mixture combining 60 forward primers for TCR Vbeta segments and 13 reverse primers for TCR Jbeta segments was used. The CDR3 region of rearranged TCR beta genes was amplified from genomic DNA by a multiplex PCR assay. The Illumina HiSeq System was used to sequence the amplified TCR beta libraries as 87-base-pair reads. From the authors' description of their analysis: Across the 670 or so repertoires, a later analysis counted 60 million to 90 million unique TCR beta chains, some 11 million of which were shared by at least two donors. Raw reads were error-corrected and collapsed into unique sequences by a nearest-neighbor algorithm in which closely related sequences were merged to remove PCR and sequencing errors. Alignment of CDR3 sequences to IMGT reference sequences was used to assign V, D and J gene segments. For a sequence to be retained, a match of at least six nucleotides was required to both a V gene segment and a J gene segment. Rearrangements were called productive when the CDR3 lacked stop codons and stayed in frame with V and J; all others were non-productive. Following IMGT convention, CDR3 was defined as the stretch from the second conserved V-encoded cysteine up to the conserved J-encoded phenylalanine. The earlier analysis of roughly 590 of the donors excluded any sequence lacking an unambiguous match to a single V gene segment. An earlier analysis of over 450 of the donors classified V segments as functional when productive rearrangements were above 56.7% and as segregating when the standard deviation between donors was above 5%. A statistical classification framework was built for diagnosing cytomegalovirus status from the catalog of TCR beta chain sequences. In a later analysis, TCR nucleotide sequences were compared against IMGT/GENE-DB human TR gene sequences so that V and J genes could be assigned. The TCRdist pipeline was used in a later analysis to assign CDR3 sequences and most-parsimonious VDJ recombination scenarios. In a later analysis, every TCR beta chain was defined by the combination of its CDR3 amino acid sequence and its V-gene family, and reads without a unique V-gene family were dropped. A later analysis removed nearly 600 highly shared, low-generation-probability nucleotide sequences to deal with suspected cross-contamination and a sequencing artifact. For each public chain, a later analysis derived a clonal expansion index from normalized ranks of inferred template counts within each repertoire. In a later analysis, generation probabilities were computed using a VDJ recombination model fitted to out-of-frame rearrangements, and the results were checked against IGoR. In a later analysis, hypergeometric tests were used to score TCR-TCR, TCR-HLA and TCR-CMV co-occurrence, with a repertoire-size bias correction applied to TCR pairs. To estimate false discovery rates, a later analysis permuted the HLA or CMV assignments 20 times. In a later analysis, co-occurring TCRs were grouped using DBSCAN, and TCRdist sequence similarity was added for clustering within HLA-allele-positive subsets. Repertoires with fewer than 30,000 or more than 120,000 public chains were left out of co-occurrence clustering, as were about 5 repertoires with anomalous nucleotide sharing. TCRdb holds this immuneACCESS table with in-frame rearrangements only. Some clones are missing; in checked studies, unresolved V genes explain under half, and the rest has no known cause. V, J and clone size derive from that table, while D and trimming were established from the DNA sequence. The sample's table lists a count of some 83,000 clones. The ten biggest clones cover 1.1% of the sample.

The CDR3 contains 12 residues, cysteine and phenylalanine counted. Only CDR3 DNA is held: 36 bases, read in frame from base 1. Unmatched junction bases come to 3, with V trimmed by 7 bases and J by 2 bases. CDR1 and CDR2 (GTSNPN, SVGIG) derive from the germline V gene (reference sequence). The cohort consisted of 600 to 750 healthy bone marrow donors. All cohort members were sampled while nominally healthy, although unrecorded immune exposures were likely present. The donor was CMV seronegative and belonged to the group of 380 or so seronegative cohort members. Each donor provided a peripheral blood sample, and peripheral blood mononuclear cells were used for TCR beta sequencing. The Qiagen DNeasy Blood Extraction Kit was used to extract genomic DNA from the blood cell samples.

This clonotype was sampled from a woman in her 30s in good health and CMV-seronegative. The V and J genes are TRBV30 and TRBJ2-7; TRBD1 matches 9 bases in the middle. Sequencing used PBMCs. The CDR3 protein: CAFGQGTYEQYF. The DNA reads as follows: TGTGCCTTTGGACAGGGGACCTACGAGCAGTACTTC.